This T cell receptor beta chain was profiled in a study of regulatory dendritic cells for organ transplantation (dated by TCRdb to between 2016 and 2019). Looking at the study overall: TCRbeta repertoires were sequenced from sorted naive and memory CD4+ and CD8+ T cells before and after allostimulation with regulatory or mature dendritic cells. The paper as a whole reports these results and caveats: Allostimulation expanded memory CD8+ clones in both subjects, but regulatory dendritic cells appeared to induce more limited expansion than mature dendritic cells. The repertoires of naive CD4+ and CD8+ T cells were highly diverse, while memory cell repertoires were less diverse, with memory CD8+ cells being the most oligoclonal. Among the resting subsets, the most alloreactive TCR clonotypes were found in memory CD8+ T cells. Only two subjects were sequenced, and the authors noted considerable between-individual heterogeneity in the alloreactive memory CD8+ T cell pool.

TCRbeta CDR3 regions were amplified by multiplexed two-step PCR using Vbeta-specific forward primers and Jbeta-specific reverse primers. Through the immunoSEQ service, the TCRbeta libraries were run on an Illumina instrument for sequencing. The study's processing was this. IMGT annotation was used to assign V, D and J genes, and synthetic CDR3 analogues were used to correct the counts for multiplex PCR bias. In the immunoSEQ Analyzer, repertoire clonality was calculated as one minus the normalized Shannon entropy. Whether a clone counted as expanded was decided by Fisher's exact test with Benjamini-Hochberg false discovery rate control and a two-tailed cutoff of P<0.01. Not all clones reach the TCRdb copy of this immuneACCESS table, which keeps in-frame sequences only. Checked studies attribute under half of the gap to unresolved V genes and leave the rest unexplained. V and J calls and clone size are those listed in that table; D and trimming were worked out from the DNA. The sample records around 19,000 clones, 60% to 80% of which are singletons. The ten most abundant clones make up 0.7% to 1% of the sample.

FACS was used to sort naive T cells as CD45RA+ cells and memory T cells as CD45RO+ CD4+ or CD8+ cells. The T cells used for TCR sequencing were obtained from a couple of healthy control subjects. For the mixed lymphocyte reactions, sorted T cell subsets left unstimulated acted as baseline controls. Genomic DNA was extracted with the Qiagen DNeasy Blood & Tissue Kit. Relative to germline, V is 7 bases shorter and J is 0 bases shorter, with 6 bases between their ends. The CDR3, cysteine through phenylalanine, is 12 amino acids long. Only the CDR3 region is kept as DNA, spanning 36 bases read in frame from base 1. The germline V gene specifies SGHRS as CDR1 and YFSETQ as CDR2. In regard to this clone: Its antigen is currently not known. No much larger clone is present one base from it, and per-base qualities are unavailable.

Recombination connected TRBV5-1 to TRBJ2-3, with the D segment identity uncertain. The source is a human donor in good health. The material sequenced was memory CD4+ T cells from blood. In light of the paper, this sample's cell subset or site label describes: CD45RO+ memory T cells. The CDR3 protein sequence reads: CASSYSTDTQYF. The DNA is TGCGCCAGCTCCTATAGCACAGATACGCAGTATTTT. With the portions outside the CDR3 filled from the reference TRBV5-1 and TRBJ2-3 genes, the complete variable region becomes KAGVTQTPRYLIKTRGQQVTLSCSPISGHRSVSWYQQTPGQGLQFLFEYFSETQRNKGNFPGRFSGRQFSNSRSEMNVSTLELGDSALYLCASSYSTDTQYFGPGTRLTVL.